This TCR beta chain is drawn from a study of blood T cell repertoires in COVID-19. Clones were sequenced by immunoSEQ multiplex PCR, and TCRdb holds only the in-frame ones, with some missing. The sample lists 130,000 or so clones, less than 90% occurring once. CDR3 length: 15 amino acids. Trimming cost V 2 bases and J 7 bases; bases outside gene matches: 9. Looked up from germline, CDR1 is SNHLY and CDR2 is FYNNEI. The receptor comes from a man aged 55 to 70 with acute or convalescent COVID-19. Input material: peripheral blood. The V call is TRBV2, the J call TRBJ2-7; 9 nucleotides line up with TRBD2. Written as DNA, the CDR3 is TGTGCCAGCAGTGAAAATAGCGGGGGATTTCAGGAGCAGTACTTC. Protein: CASSENSGGFQEQYF.